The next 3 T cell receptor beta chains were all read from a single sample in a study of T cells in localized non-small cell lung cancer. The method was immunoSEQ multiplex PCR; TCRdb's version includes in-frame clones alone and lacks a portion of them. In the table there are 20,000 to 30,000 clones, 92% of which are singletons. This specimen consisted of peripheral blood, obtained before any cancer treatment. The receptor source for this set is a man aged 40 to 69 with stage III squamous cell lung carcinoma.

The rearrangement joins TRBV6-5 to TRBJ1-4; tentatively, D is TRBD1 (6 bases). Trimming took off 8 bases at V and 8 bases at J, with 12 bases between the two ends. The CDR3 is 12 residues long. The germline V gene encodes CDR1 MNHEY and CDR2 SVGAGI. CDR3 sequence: CASGRGHEKLFF. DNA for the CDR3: TGTGCCAGCGGCAGGGGTCACGAAAAACTGTTTTTT.

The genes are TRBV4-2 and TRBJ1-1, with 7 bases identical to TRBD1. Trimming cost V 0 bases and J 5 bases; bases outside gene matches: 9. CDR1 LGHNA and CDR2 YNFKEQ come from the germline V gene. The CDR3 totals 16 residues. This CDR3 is CASSQDGPGGPTEAFF. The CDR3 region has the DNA TGTGCCAGCAGCCAAGATGGCCCAGGGGGTCCTACTGAAGCTTTCTTT.

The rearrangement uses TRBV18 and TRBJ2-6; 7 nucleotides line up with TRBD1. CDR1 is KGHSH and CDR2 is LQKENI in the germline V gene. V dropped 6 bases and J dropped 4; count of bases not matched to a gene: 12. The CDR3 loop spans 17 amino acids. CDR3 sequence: CASSPIQGVWGANVLTF. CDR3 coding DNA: TGTGCCAGCTCCCCAATTCAGGGGGTATGGGGGGCCAACGTCCTGACTTTC.